This T cell receptor (beta chain) was obtained from a study of T cells in pancreatic ductal adenocarcinoma. The selected patients with pancreatic ductal adenocarcinoma had surgery but no neoadjuvant therapy. The data were produced by immunoSEQ multiplex PCR, yet TCRdb's version contains in-frame clones alone and is incomplete. There are about 12,000 clones in the sample; 75% to 90% occur only once, and around 20% lies in the top ten. The TCR originated in a human donor with pancreatic ductal adenocarcinoma. The sequenced sample was PBMCs.

The CDR3 DNA reads as TGCGCCAGCAGCCCGGGACTAGCGGGCCGGGGTTACTTC. This translates into CASSPGLAGRGYF. The chain joins TRBV4-1 to TRBJ2-7, with 12 positions matching TRBD2. The CDR3 totals 13 residues. Losses at the gene ends were 4 bases for V and 13 bases for J; bases not matched to a gene: 8. Germline values: CDR1 MGHRA, CDR2 YSYEKL.